Presented here are 18 T cell receptor beta chains from one specimen sequenced in a study of blood T cell repertoires in COVID-19. TCRdb's copy holds only in-frame clones and misses some; the assay was immunoSEQ multiplex PCR. The sample holds 320,000 or so clones, more than 75% seen once. Input material: PBMCs or T cells enriched from blood (not recorded which). Receptor source: a woman aged 25 to 39 who had recovered from COVID-19.

The V call is TRBV15, the J call TRBJ2-1; the D gene is possibly TRBD1 (5 bases). Trimming removed 0 bases at V and 9 bases at J, with 9 bases between. The CDR3 extends over 13 amino acids. Germline V CDR1 and CDR2: LNHNV, YYDKDF (reference sequence). CDR3 loop: CATSRDLTGEQFF. The CDR3 DNA reads TGTGCCACCAGCAGAGATTTAACAGGTGAGCAGTTCTTC.

V is TRBV9 and J is TRBJ1-5; tentatively, D is TRBD1 (5 bases). V lost 4 bases and J lost 3, with 14 bases in between. The CDR3 consists of 15 residues. Germline V CDR1 and CDR2: SGDLS, YYNGEE. The CDR3 DNA sequence: TGTGCCAGCAGCCCAGACGGGGGATTCAATCAGCCCCAGCATTTT. It specifies CASSPDGGFNQPQHF.

The gene calls are TRBV9 and TRBJ2-7, with a tentative D call TRBD2 (6 bases). The germline V gene has CDR1 SGDLS and CDR2 YYNGEE. This CDR3 is 15 amino acids long. The ends were cut back, 1 base at V and 0 bases at J, with 11 bases in the middle. The CDR3 bases are TGTGCCAGCAGCGTAAGGGAGGATCCCTCCTACGAGCAGTACTTC. Amino acid sequence: CASSVREDPSYEQYF.

The chain couples TRBV5-1 to TRBJ2-6; maybe TRBD1 (7 bases). This CDR3 has 19 residues. Trimming removed 0 bases at V and 4 bases at J, with 20 bases between. CDR1 and CDR2 (germline): SGHRS, YFSETQ. The CDR3 sequence: CASSLVVRGAVDGANVLTF. CDR3 nucleotides: TGCGCCAGCAGCTTGGTTGTCAGGGGGGCCGTAGACGGGGCCAACGTCCTGACTTTC.

The genes are TRBV18 and TRBJ2-1; maybe TRBD1 (5 bases). CDR1 and CDR2 from the germline V gene are KGHSH and LQKENI. Trimming stripped 5 bases from V and 13 bases from J, with 18 bases between. There are 13 residues in the CDR3. The chain's CDR3 is CASSLKRQFEQFF. The CDR3 nucleotides read TGTGCCAGCTCATTAAAACGACAGTTTGAACAGTTCTTC.

This clone was counted only a few times. CDR3 coding DNA: TGTGCCAGCAGCTTAGCGGCGGGAGTGGATACGCAGTATTTT. Translated: CASSLAAGVDTQYF. The chain recombines TRBV7-9 with TRBJ2-3; 7 nucleotides agree with TRBD2. V shed 0 bases and J 6 bases; nucleotides not matched to a gene: 3. Germline-derived CDR1 and CDR2 are SEHNR and FQNEAQ (reference sequence). The CDR3 sequence is 14 residues long.

This chain connects TRBV28 to TRBJ2-3; D not certain. Between the trimmed V and J ends, which lost 5 bases and 0 bases, there was a span of 15 bases. CDR3 length: 16 residues. Germline CDR1 MDHEN, CDR2 SYDVKM. The chain's CDR3 is CASSLTLGPSTDTQYF. In DNA, the CDR3 is TGTGCCAGCAGTCTCACGCTAGGTCCCAGCACAGATACGCAGTATTTT. Filled out from reference TRBV28 and TRBJ2-3, the complete variable domain reads DVKVTQSSRYLVKRTGEKVFLECVQDMDHENMFWYRQDPGLGLRLIYFSYDVKMKEKGDIPEGYSVSREKKERFSLILESASTNQTSMYLCASSLTLGPSTDTQYFGPGTRLTVL.

This chain connects TRBV11-2 to TRBJ2-1; 10 bases align to TRBD2. The CDR3 length is 15 residues. Germline assignment: CDR1 SGHAT and CDR2 FQNNGV. V dropped 5 bases and J dropped 7; count of bases not matched to a gene: 8. The CDR3 region is CASSPWERGGNEQFF. The CDR3 coding sequence is TGTGCCAGCAGCCCCTGGGAGCGGGGGGGAAATGAGCAGTTCTTC.

The J gene is TRBJ1-4, the V gene TRBV5-4, with D hard to call. Germline V gene data show CDR1 as SGHNT and CDR2 as YYREEE (reference sequence). This CDR3 contains 14 residues. V was shortened by 4 bases and J by 6 bases, with 13 bases between the two germline ends. The CDR3, as DNA: TGTGCCAGCAGCCCGGCGGGTAGGGATGAAAAACTGTTTTTT. Translated, it gives CASSPAGRDEKLFF.

The V and J genes are TRBV20-1 and TRBJ2-3, with a possible D match to TRBD2 (6 bases). Looked up from germline, CDR1 is DFQATT and CDR2 is SNEGSKA (reference sequence). The CDR3 runs 14 residues. With 3 bases removed from V and 6 bases from J, the gap between germline ends came to 16 bases. The CDR3 DNA reads TGCAGTGCTAGTTGGCGGGGTCCCGAGGATACGCAGTATTTT. Encoded protein: CSASWRGPEDTQYF.

This rearrangement joins TRBV12-3 or TRBV12-4 to TRBJ1-2; unclear D gene. This CDR3 contains 13 residues. V shed 5 bases and J shed 8 bases, with 15 bases lying between them. In DNA, the CDR3 is TGTGCCAGCAGTCGGGAGGAAGGTTTGGGCTACACCTTC. It specifies CASSREEGLGYTF.

The rearrangement joins TRBV5-1 to TRBJ1-1; the match to TRBD1 covers 10 bases. Germline trimming cut 2 bases from V and 4 bases from J; bases unmatched to any gene: 8. Germline V gene sequence: CDR1 SGHRS, CDR2 YFSETQ. The CDR3 runs 16 residues. CDR3 in amino acids: CASSLGSGQGSTEAFF. The CDR3 coding sequence is TGCGCCAGCAGCTTAGGATCGGGACAGGGGAGCACTGAAGCTTTCTTT.

The rearrangement uses TRBV12-3 or TRBV12-4 and TRBJ1-2, with 8 bases identical to TRBD1. This CDR3 contains 13 residues. Losses at the gene ends were 3 bases for V and 6 bases for J; bases not matched to a gene: 3. In DNA form, the CDR3 reads TGTGCCAGCAGTTTTGGACAGGGCGATGGCTACACCTTC. Translated, it gives CASSFGQGDGYTF.

The chain employs TRBV19 and TRBJ2-5, with 14 bases matching TRBD2. The V gene's germline CDR1 is LNHDA and CDR2 SQIVND (reference sequence). The V and J ends lost 7 bases and 5 bases, in that order; junction bases with no gene match: 6. The CDR3 runs to 15 residues. The CDR3 nucleotides read TGTGCCAGTACCTCGGGACTAGCGGGGGAGGAGACCCAGTACTTC. Translating it yields CASTSGLAGEETQYF.

The chain joins TRBV9 to TRBJ2-3; weak D call: TRBD1 (6 bases). Trimming took 4 bases from V and 5 from J, leaving 8 bases between them. The length of the CDR3 is 12 residues. Germline V lookup: CDR1 SGDLS, CDR2 YYNGEE. The DNA for the CDR3 is TGTGCCAGCAGCCCAGGGGAAGATACGCAGTATTTT. It yields the protein CASSPGEDTQYF. The full variable domain, in which reference TRBV9 and TRBJ2-3 provide the parts outside the CDR3, is DSGVTQTPKHLITATGQRVTLRCSPRSGDLSVYWYQQSLDQGLQFLIQYYNGEERAKGNILERFSAQQFPDLHSELNLSSLELGDSALYFCASSPGEDTQYFGPGTRLTVL.

The gene calls are TRBV25-1 and TRBJ2-3; a weak D match, TRBD1 (5 bases). Trimming pared 6 bases from V and 1 base from J, leaving 8 bases between. The germline V gene encodes CDR1 MGHDK and CDR2 SYGVNS. The CDR3 consists of 13 residues. The CDR3 spells CASSGHGTDTQYF. The CDR3 DNA reads TGTGCCAGCAGCGGACACGGCACAGATACGCAGTATTTT.

This chain connects TRBV27 to TRBJ1-3; TRBD1 agrees at 7 bases. V was pared by 5 bases and J by 4 bases, with 14 bases of the junction left unmatched. The germline gives CDR1 MNHEY, CDR2 SMNVEV (reference sequence). There are 17 residues in the CDR3. CDR3 sequence reads: CASSPRQGPGLGNTIYF. The DNA of the CDR3 is TGTGCCAGCAGTCCTCGACAGGGTCCGGGACTGGGAAACACCATATATTTT.

This rearrangement joins TRBV18 to TRBJ2-1; maybe TRBD2 (6 bases). The CDR3 totals 16 residues. The germline V and J ends were trimmed by 1 base and 9 bases, with 19 bases remaining between them. Germline V gives CDR1 KGHSH, CDR2 LQKENI. The CDR3 DNA sequence: TGTGCCAGCTCACCACTCCCGTCCCCGGCTAGCGCTGAGCAGTTCTTC. It yields the protein CASSPLPSPASAEQFF. The variable domain in full, completed from reference TRBV18 and TRBJ2-1, reads NAGVMQNPRHLVRRRGQEARLRCSPMKGHSHVYWYRQLPEEGLKFMVYLQKENIIDESGMPKERFSAEFPKEGPSILRIQQVVRGDSAAYFCASSPLPSPASAEQFFGPGTRLTVL.